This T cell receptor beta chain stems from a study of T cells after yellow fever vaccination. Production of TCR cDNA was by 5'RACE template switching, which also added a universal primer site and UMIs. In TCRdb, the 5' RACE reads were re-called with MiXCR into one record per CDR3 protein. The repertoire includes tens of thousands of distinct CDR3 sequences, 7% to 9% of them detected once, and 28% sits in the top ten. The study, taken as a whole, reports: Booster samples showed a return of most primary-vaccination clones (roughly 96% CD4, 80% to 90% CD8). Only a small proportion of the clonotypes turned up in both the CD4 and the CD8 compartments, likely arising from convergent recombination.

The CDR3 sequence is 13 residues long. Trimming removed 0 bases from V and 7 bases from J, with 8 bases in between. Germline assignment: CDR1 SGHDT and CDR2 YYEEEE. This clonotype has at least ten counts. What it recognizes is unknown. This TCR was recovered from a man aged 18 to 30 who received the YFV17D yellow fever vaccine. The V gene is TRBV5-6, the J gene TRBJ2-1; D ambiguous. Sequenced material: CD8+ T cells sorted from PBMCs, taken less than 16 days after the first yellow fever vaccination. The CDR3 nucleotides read TGTGCCAGCAGCTTGGTCAGGCCGAATGAGCAGTTCTTC. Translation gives CASSLVRPNEQFF.